The 9 T cell receptor beta chains below were found in one sample sequenced in a study of T cell repertoires in cytomegalovirus infection. TCRdb re-called the reads with MiXCR, one entry per CDR3 protein. The sample consists of roughly 180,000 distinct CDR3 sequences, over 25% of them appearing once. Sample: PBMCs. The receptors were sampled from a human donor in good health (CMV status not recorded). Some clones in this sample may be carry-over from other donors' samples.

The chain combines TRBV5-1 with TRBJ1-1; a possible D gene is TRBD1 (6 bases). Trimming left V 0 bases short and J 6 bases short, with 12 bases between. CDR1 and CDR2 from the germline V gene are SGHRS and YFSETQ. The CDR3 has 14 residues. CDR3 sequence reads: CASSLAGVVAEAFF. The CDR3 DNA is TGCGCCAGCAGCTTGGCAGGGGTAGTTGCTGAAGCTTTCTTT.

The chain joins TRBV19 to TRBJ2-7, with D possibly TRBD1 on 6 matching bases. Germline V gene data show CDR1 as LNHDA and CDR2 as SQIVND (reference sequence). The CDR3 runs to 13 residues. The ends were cut back, 5 bases at V and 5 bases at J, with 13 bases in the middle. The CDR3 DNA reads as TGTGCCAGTAGTCCCAAGAAGGGGGACGAGCAGTACTTC. It is translated as CASSPKKGDEQYF.

This clonotype was observed a few times. The gene calls are TRBV7-2 and TRBJ1-1; D remains unclear. Between the trimmed V and J ends, which lost 6 bases and 7 bases, there was a span of 12 bases. The CDR3 has 12 residues. CDR1 is SGHTA and CDR2 is FQGNSA in the germline V gene. CDR3 nucleotide sequence: TGTGCCAGCAGTCACGGGGTTGTTGAAGCTTTCTTT. This translates into CASSHGVVEAFF.

This clonotype was counted between two and nine times. CDR3: CASSGGSEKLFF. CDR3 nucleotide sequence: TGTGCCAGCAGTGGGGGAAGTGAAAAACTGTTTTTT. The chain combines TRBV2 with TRBJ1-4; unclear D gene. The V end was cut by 4 bases, the J end by 7 bases, with 7 bases between. The CDR3 consists of 12 residues. In germline, CDR1 is SNHLY, CDR2 FYNNEI.

The rearrangement joins TRBV2 to TRBJ2-5; 13 positions match TRBD2. The V and J ends lost 5 bases and 4 bases, in that order; junction bases with no gene match: 1. CDR1 is SNHLY and CDR2 is FYNNEI in the germline V gene. CDR3 length: 14 amino acids. This CDR3 is CASSRTSGGETQYF. In nucleotides, the CDR3 is TGTGCCAGCAGTCGGACTAGCGGGGGAGAGACCCAGTACTTC.

J is TRBJ2-2 and V is TRBV2, with 7 bases fitting TRBD1. The CDR3 has 14 amino acids. Germline V gene lookup returns CDR1 SNHLY and CDR2 FYNNEI. The V and J ends lost 7 bases and 0 bases, in that order; junction bases with no gene match: 2. The CDR3 nucleotides are TGTGCCAGCATGGGGACAGCGAACACCGGGGAGCTGTTTTTT. Protein: CASMGTANTGELFF.

This clonotype was recorded a few times. The chain is built from TRBV3-1 and TRBJ1-1; 7 nucleotides agree with TRBD1. After removal of 2 bases from V and 1 base from J, the junction contained 7 bases not matched to a gene. The CDR3 is 16 residues long. The germline gives CDR1 LGHDT, CDR2 YNNKEL (reference sequence). The CDR3: CASSQMRGQGNTEAFF. The CDR3 DNA is TGTGCCAGCAGCCAAATGAGGGGGCAGGGGAACACTGAAGCTTTCTTT.

This clonotype came up a few times. The CDR3 is CASTEGPNEKLFF. The CDR3 nucleotides are TGTGCCAGTACTGAAGGACCTAATGAAAAACTGTTTTTT. The rearrangement joins TRBV19 to TRBJ1-4; D gene unclear. CDR1 LNHDA and CDR2 SQIVND come from the germline V gene (reference sequence). Trimming left V 7 bases short and J 3 bases short, with 9 bases between. The CDR3 is made up of 13 amino acids.

The chain's CDR3 is CATSRAGQGRDTQYF. CDR3 nucleotide sequence: TGTGCCACCAGCAGGGCCGGACAGGGGAGAGATACGCAGTATTTT. The chain uses TRBV15 and TRBJ2-3; 9 nucleotides agree with TRBD1. Trimming took 3 bases from V and 5 from J; bases not matched to a gene: 6. There are 15 residues in the CDR3. The germline V gene has CDR1 LNHNV and CDR2 YYDKDF (reference sequence).